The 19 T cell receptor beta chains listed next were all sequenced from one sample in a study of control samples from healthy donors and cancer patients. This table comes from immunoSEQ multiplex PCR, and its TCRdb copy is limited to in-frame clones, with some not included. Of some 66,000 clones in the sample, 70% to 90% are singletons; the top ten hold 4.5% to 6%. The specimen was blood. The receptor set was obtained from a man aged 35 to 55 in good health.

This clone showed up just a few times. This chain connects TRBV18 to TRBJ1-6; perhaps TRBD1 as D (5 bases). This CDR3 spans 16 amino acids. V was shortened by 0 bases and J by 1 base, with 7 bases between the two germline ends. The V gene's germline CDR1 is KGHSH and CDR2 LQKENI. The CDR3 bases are TGTGCCAGCTCACCACCGGGGGGGTCCTATAATTCACCCCTCCACTTT. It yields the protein CASSPPGGSYNSPLHF.

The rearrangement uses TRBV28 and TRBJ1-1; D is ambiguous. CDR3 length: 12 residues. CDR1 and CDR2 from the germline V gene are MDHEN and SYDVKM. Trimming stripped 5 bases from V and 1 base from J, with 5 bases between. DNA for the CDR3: TGTGCCAGCAGTCCATCGAACACTGAAGCTTTCTTT. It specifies CASSPSNTEAFF.

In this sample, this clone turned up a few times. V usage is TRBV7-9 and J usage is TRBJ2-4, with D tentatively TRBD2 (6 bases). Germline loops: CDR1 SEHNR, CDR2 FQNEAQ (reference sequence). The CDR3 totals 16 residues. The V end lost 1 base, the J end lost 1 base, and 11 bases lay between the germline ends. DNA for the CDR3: TGTGCCAGCAGCTTAGGGGCGGGGCTGGCCAAAAACATTCAGTACTTC. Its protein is CASSLGAGLAKNIQYF.

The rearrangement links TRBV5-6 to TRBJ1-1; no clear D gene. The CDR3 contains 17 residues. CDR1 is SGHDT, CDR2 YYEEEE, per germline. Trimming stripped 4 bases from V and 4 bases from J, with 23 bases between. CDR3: CASSPVGRRPWGTEAFF. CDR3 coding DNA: TGTGCCAGCAGCCCCGTCGGACGTCGCCCATGGGGCACTGAAGCTTTCTTT.

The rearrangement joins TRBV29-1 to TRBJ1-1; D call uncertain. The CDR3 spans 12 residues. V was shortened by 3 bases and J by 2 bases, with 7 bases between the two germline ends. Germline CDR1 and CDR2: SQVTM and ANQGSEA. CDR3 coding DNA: TGCAGCGTTGAGGCCAGAAACACTGAAGCTTTCTTT. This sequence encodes CSVEARNTEAFF.

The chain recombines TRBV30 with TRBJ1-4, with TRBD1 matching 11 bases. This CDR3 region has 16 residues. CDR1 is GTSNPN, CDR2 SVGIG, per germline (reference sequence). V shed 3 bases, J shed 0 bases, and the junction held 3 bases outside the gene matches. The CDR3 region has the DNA TGTGCCTGGAGCCCGGGACAGGGGGCAACTAATGAAAAACTGTTTTTT. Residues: CAWSPGQGATNEKLFF.

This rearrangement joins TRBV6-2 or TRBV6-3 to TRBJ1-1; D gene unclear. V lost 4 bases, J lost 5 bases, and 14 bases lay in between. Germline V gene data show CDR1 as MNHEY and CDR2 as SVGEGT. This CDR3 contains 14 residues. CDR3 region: CASSSPGPGTEAFF. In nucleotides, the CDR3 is TGTGCCAGCAGTTCCCCCGGGCCGGGGACTGAAGCTTTCTTT.

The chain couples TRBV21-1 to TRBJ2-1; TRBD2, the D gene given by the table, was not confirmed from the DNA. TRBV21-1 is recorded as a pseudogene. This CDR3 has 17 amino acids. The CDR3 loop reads CASSKEGSGRQGNEQFF. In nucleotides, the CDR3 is TGTGCCAGCAGCAAAGAAGGTAGCGGGAGACAGGGCAATGAGCAGTTCTTC.

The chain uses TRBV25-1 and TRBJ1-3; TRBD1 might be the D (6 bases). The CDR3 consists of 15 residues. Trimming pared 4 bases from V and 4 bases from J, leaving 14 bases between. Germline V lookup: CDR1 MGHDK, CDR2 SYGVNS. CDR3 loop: CASSGTRGPGNTIYF. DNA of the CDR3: TGTGCCAGCAGTGGAACTCGGGGGCCCGGAAACACCATATATTTT.

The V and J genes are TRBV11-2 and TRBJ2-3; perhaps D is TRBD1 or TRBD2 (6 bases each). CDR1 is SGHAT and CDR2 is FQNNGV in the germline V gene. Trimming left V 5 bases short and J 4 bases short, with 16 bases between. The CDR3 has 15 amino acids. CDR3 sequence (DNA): TGTGCCAGCAGCCGGGACTGGGGGGCGGCAGATACGCAGTATTTT. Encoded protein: CASSRDWGAADTQYF.

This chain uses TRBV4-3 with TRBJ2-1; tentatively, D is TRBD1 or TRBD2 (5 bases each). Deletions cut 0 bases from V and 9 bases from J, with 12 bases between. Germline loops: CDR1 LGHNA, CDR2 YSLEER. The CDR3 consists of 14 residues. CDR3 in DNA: TGCGCCAGCAGCCAAGACGGAACAGGAGGTGAGCAGTTCTTC. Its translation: CASSQDGTGGEQFF.

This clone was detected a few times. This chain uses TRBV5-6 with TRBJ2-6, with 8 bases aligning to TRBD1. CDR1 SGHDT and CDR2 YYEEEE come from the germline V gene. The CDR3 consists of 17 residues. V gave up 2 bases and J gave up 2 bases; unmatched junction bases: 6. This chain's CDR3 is CASSFEPGGTGANVLTF. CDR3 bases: TGTGCCAGCAGCTTTGAACCAGGGGGCACTGGGGCCAACGTCCTGACTTTC.

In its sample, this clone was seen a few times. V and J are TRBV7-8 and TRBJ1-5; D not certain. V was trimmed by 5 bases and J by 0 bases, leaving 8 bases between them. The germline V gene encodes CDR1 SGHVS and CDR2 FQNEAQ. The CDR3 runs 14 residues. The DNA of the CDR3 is TGTGCCAGCAGCAAGGACGGTAGCAATCAGCCCCAGCATTTT. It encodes CASSKDGSNQPQHF.

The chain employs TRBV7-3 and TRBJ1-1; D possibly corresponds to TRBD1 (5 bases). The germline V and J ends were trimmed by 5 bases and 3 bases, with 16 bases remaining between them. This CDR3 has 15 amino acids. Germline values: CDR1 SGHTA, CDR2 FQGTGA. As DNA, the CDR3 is TGTGCCAGCAGCCCACGGGGGGGTGAGGACACTGAAGCTTTCTTT. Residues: CASSPRGGEDTEAFF.

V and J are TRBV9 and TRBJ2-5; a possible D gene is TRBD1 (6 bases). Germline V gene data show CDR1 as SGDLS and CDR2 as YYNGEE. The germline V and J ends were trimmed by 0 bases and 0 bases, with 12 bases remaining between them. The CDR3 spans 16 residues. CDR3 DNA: TGTGCCAGCAGCGTAGGGGGGCCAGTGTACCAAGAGACCCAGTACTTC. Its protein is CASSVGGPVYQETQYF.

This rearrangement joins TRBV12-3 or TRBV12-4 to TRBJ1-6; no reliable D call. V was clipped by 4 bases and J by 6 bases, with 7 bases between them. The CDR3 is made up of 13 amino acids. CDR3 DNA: TGTGCCAGCAGTTACGCACTTAATTCACCCCTCCACTTT. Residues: CASSYALNSPLHF.

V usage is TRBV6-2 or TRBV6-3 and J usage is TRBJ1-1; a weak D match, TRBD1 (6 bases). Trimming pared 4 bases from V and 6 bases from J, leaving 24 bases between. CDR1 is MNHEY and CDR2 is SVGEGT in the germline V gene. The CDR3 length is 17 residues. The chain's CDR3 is CASSFPHRLGGGAEAFF. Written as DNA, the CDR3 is TGTGCCAGCAGTTTCCCACACCGGCTGGGGGGCGGAGCTGAAGCTTTCTTT.

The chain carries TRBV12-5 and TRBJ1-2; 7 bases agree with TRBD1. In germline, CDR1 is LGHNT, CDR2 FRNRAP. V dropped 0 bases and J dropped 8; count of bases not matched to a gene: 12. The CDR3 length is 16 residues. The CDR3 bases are TGTGCTAGTGGTTTGGTACTGACAGGGTTAGTTTCGGGCTACACCTTC. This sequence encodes CASGLVLTGLVSGYTF.

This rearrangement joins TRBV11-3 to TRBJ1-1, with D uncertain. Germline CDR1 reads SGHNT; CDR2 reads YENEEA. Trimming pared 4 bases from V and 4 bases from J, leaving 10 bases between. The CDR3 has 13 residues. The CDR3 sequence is CASSSGGRTEAFF. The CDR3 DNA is TGTGCCAGCAGCTCAGGCGGGCGCACTGAAGCTTTCTTT.